This TCR beta chain originates from a study of post-analysis software for immune sequencing data. TCR beta libraries were prepared from cDNA with unique molecular identifiers. A population of about 0.85 to 11 million T cells gave rise to about half a million cDNA molecules. TCRdb used MiXCR to reprocess the PCR reads, holding one entry per CDR3 protein. The sample lists fewer than 850,000 distinct CDR3 sequences, just under 30% occurring once. Germline CDR1 DFQATT, CDR2 SNEGSKA (reference sequence). Trimming removed 6 bases at V and 7 bases at J, with 15 bases between. CDR3 length equals 12 residues. The study, taken as a whole, reports: Controls' normalized Chao1 diversity significantly exceeded that of multiple sclerosis patients. Five TRBV segments were significantly more frequent in patients than in controls. TRBV5-6, TRBV5-1 and TRBV20-1 were among these segments.

Notes on this clonotype: The target antigen is unknown.

What was sequenced was blood. This TCR came from a girl aged 5-17 years with multiple sclerosis. The rearrangement links TRBV20-1 to TRBJ2-5; TRBD1 is a possible D gene (6 bases). The DNA for the CDR3 is TGCAGTGCGAGCAGGGGTGACGCGACCCAGTACTTC. It specifies CSASRGDATQYF.